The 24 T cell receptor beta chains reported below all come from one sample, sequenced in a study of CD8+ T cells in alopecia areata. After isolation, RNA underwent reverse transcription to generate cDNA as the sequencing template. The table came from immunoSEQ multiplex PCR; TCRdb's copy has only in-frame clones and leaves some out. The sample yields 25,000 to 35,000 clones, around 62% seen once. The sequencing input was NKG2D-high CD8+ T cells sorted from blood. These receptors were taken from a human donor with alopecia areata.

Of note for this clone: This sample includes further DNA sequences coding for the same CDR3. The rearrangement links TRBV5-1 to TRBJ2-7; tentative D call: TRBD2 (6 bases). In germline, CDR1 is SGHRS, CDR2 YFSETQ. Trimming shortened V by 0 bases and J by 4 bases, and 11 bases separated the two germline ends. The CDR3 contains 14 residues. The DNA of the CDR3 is TGCGCCAGCAGCTTGGGGGCGGGGAGTTACGAGCAGTACTTC. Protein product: CASSLGAGSYEQYF.

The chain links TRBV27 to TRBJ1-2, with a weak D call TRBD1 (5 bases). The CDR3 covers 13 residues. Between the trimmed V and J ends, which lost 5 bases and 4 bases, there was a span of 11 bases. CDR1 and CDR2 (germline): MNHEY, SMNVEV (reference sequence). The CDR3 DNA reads TGTGCCAGCAGTCCCGGGGGGAGCTATGGCTACACCTTC. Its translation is CASSPGGSYGYTF.

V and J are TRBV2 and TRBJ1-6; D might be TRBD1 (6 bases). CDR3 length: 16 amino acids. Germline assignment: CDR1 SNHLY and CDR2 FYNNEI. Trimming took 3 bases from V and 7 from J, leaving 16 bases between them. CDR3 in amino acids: CASSDPLDRTNSPLHF. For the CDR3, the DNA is TGTGCCAGCAGTGATCCTTTAGACAGGACAAATTCACCCCTCCACTTT. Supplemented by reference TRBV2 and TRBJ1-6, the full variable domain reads EPEVTQTPSHQVTQMGQEVILRCVPISNHLYFYWYRQILGQKVEFLVSFYNNEISEKSEIFDDQFSVERPDGSNFTLKIRSTKLEDSAMYFCASSDPLDRTNSPLHFGNGTRLTVT.

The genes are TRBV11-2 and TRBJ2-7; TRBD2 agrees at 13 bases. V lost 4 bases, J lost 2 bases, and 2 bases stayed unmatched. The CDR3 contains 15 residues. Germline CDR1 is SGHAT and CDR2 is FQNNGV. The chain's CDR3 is CASSSGLAGTYEQYF. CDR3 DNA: TGTGCCAGCAGCTCGGGACTAGCGGGGACCTACGAGCAGTACTTC.

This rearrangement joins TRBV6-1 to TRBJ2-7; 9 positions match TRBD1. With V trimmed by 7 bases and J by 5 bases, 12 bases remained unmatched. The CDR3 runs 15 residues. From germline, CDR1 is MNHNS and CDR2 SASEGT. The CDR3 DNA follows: TGTGCCAGCACTCCGACCGGGACAGGGTCCCACGAGCAGTACTTC. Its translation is CASTPTGTGSHEQYF.

CDR3: CASSTVQRINNEQFF. The DNA of the CDR3 is TGTGCCAGCAGTACCGTACAGCGGATTAACAATGAGCAGTTCTTC. The V gene is TRBV2, the J gene TRBJ2-1; perhaps TRBD2 as D (5 bases). V lost 5 bases to trimming and J lost 5 bases, with 16 bases between them. Germline V gene data show CDR1 as SNHLY and CDR2 as FYNNEI. This CDR3 has 15 amino acids.

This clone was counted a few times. CDR3 residues: CASSTGLSETQYF. The DNA of the CDR3 is TGTGCCAGTAGTACTGGTTTGTCGGAGACCCAGTACTTC. The rearrangement links TRBV19 to TRBJ2-5; D gene ambiguous. Germline CDR1 is LNHDA and CDR2 is SQIVND (reference sequence). V shed 4 bases and J shed 5 bases, with 11 bases lying between them. This CDR3 region has 13 residues.

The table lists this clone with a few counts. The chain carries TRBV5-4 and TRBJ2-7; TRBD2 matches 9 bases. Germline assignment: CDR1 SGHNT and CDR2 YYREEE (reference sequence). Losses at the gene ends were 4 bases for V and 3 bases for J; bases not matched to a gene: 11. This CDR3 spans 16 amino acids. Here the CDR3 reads CASSETSGGPSYEQYF. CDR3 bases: TGTGCCAGCAGCGAGACTAGCGGAGGTCCAAGCTACGAGCAGTACTTC.

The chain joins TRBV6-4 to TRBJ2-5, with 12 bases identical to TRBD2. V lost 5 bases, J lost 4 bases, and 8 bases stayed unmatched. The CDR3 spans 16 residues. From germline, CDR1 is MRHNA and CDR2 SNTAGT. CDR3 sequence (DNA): TGTGCCAGCAGTCGACTAGCGGGAGTGACTGGAGAGACCCAGTACTTC. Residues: CASSRLAGVTGETQYF.

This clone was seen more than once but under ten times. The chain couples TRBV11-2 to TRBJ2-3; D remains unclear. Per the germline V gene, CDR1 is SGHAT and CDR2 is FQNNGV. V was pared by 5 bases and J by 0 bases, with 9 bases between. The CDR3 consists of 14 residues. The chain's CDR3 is CASSTIDSTDTQYF. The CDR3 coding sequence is TGTGCCAGCAGCACCATAGACAGCACAGATACGCAGTATTTT.

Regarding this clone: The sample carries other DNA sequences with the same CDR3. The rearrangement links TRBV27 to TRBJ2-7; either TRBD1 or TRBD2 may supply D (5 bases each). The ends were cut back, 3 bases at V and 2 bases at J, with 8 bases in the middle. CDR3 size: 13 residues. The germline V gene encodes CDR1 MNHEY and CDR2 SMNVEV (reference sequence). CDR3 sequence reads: CASSFQGPYEQYF. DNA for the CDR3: TGTGCCAGCAGTTTCCAGGGACCCTACGAGCAGTACTTC.

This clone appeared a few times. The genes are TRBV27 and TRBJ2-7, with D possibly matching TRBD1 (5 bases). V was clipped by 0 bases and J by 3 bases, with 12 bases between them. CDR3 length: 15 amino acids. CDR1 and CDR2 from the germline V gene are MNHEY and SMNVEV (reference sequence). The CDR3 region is CASSLSGWGRYEQYF. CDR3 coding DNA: TGTGCCAGCAGTTTATCCGGGTGGGGCCGCTACGAGCAGTACTTC.

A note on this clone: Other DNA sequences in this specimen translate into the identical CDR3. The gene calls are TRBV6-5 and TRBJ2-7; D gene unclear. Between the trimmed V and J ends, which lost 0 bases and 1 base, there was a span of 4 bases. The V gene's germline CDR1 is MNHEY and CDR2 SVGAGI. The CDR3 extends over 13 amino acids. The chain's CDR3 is CASSYSSSYEQYF. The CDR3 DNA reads TGTGCCAGCAGTTACTCGTCATCCTACGAGCAGTACTTC.

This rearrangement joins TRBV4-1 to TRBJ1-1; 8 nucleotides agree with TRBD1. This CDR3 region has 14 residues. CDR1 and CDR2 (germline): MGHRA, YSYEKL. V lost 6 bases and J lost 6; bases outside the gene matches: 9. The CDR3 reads CASRPGQGVAEAFF. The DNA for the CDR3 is TGCGCCAGCAGACCCGGACAGGGCGTTGCTGAAGCTTTCTTT.

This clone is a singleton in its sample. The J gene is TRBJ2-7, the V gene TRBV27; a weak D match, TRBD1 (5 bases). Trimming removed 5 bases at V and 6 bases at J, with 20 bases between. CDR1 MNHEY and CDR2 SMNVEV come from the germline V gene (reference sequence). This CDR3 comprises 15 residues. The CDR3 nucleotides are TGTGCCAGCAGTCAACCAAAAAGTGGGGCTCCCGAGCAGTACTTC. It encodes CASSQPKSGAPEQYF.

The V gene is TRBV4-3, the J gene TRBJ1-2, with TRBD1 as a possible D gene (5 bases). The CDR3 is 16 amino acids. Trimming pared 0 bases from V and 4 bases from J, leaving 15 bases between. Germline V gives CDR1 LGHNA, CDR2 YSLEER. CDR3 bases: TGCGCCAGCAGCCAAGATCCCAGGGCTCATGGCTATGGCTACACCTTC. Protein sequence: CASSQDPRAHGYGYTF.

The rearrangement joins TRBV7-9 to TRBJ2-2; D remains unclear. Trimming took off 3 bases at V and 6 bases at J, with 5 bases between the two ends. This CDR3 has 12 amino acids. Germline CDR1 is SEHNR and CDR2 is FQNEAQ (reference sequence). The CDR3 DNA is TGTGCCAGCAGCTTCGAGTCCGGGGAGCTGTTTTTT. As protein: CASSFESGELFF.

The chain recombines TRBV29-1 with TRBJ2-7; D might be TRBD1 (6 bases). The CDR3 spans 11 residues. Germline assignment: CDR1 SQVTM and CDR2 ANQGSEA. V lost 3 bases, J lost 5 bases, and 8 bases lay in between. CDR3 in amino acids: CSVDRGNEQYF. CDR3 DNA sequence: TGCAGCGTTGACAGGGGCAACGAGCAGTACTTC.

CDR3 region: CSVRGSGQGDQTQYF. The CDR3 nucleotides are TGCAGCGTGAGAGGGTCGGGACAGGGGGATCAGACCCAGTACTTC. This rearrangement joins TRBV29-1 to TRBJ2-5; TRBD1 matches 11 bases. V was pared by 6 bases and J by 6 bases, with 12 bases of the junction left unmatched. This CDR3 spans 15 amino acids. The germline V gene encodes CDR1 SQVTM and CDR2 ANQGSEA. Using reference TRBV29-1 and TRBJ2-5 for the parts outside the CDR3, the full variable domain is SAVISQKPSRDICQRGTSLTIQCQVDSQVTMMFWYRQQPGQSLTLIATANQGSEATYESGFVIDKFPISRPNLTFSTLTVSNMSPEDSSIYLCSVRGSGQGDQTQYFGPGTRLLVL.

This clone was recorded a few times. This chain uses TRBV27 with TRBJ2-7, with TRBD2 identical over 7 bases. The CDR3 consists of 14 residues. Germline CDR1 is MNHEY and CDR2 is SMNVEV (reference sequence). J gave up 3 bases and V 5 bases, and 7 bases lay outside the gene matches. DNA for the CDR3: TGTGCCAGCAGTCTTAAGTCTAGCGGCTACGAGCAGTACTTC. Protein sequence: CASSLKSSGYEQYF.

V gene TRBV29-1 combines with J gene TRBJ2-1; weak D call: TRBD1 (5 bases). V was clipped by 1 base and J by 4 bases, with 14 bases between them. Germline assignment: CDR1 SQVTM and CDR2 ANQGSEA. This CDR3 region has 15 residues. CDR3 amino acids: CSVEARTFPYNEQFF. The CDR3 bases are TGCAGCGTTGAAGCCAGGACATTCCCTTACAATGAGCAGTTCTTC.

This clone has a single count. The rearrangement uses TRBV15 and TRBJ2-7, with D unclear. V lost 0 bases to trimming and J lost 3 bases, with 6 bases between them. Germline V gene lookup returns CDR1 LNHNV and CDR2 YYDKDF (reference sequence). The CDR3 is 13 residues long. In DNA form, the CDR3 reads TGTGCCACCAGCAGAGACGGAAACTACGAGCAGTACTTC. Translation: CATSRDGNYEQYF.

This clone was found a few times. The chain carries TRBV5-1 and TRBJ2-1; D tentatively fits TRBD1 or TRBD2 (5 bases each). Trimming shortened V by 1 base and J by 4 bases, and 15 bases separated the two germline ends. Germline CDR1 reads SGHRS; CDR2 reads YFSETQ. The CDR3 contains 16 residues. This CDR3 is CASSLMGRTKYNEQFF. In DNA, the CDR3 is TGCGCCAGCAGCTTGATGGGACGGACAAAATACAATGAGCAGTTCTTC.

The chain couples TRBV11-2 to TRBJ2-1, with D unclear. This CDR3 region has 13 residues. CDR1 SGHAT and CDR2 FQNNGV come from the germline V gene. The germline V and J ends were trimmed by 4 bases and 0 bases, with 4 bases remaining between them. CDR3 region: CASSYYSYNEQFF. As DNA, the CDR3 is TGTGCCAGCAGCTACTACTCCTACAATGAGCAGTTCTTC.